These 22 T cell receptor beta chains were sequenced from one sample in a study of tumor and adjacent non-tumor tissue in lung cancer. A modified ARM-PCR protocol with three rounds of nested PCR amplified TCRbeta. TCRdb reprocessed the multiplex PCR reads via MiXCR and lists one record per CDR3 protein. Among 200,000 to 250,000 distinct CDR3 sequences listed, about 76% were seen once. This sample's RNA came from whole unsorted tissue. Sample: lung tumor tissue. These receptors were collected from a man aged 60 to 75 with non-small cell lung cancer.

V and J are TRBV6-5 and TRBJ2-5, with TRBD1 matching over 9 bases. The V segment lost 9 bases and the J segment 4 bases; nucleotides outside the gene matches: 12. This CDR3 has 15 amino acids. Germline-derived CDR1 and CDR2 are MNHEY and SVGAGI. This CDR3 reads CARNYRTGAGETQYF. DNA for the CDR3: TGTGCCAGAAATTACAGGACAGGGGCAGGAGAGACCCAGTACTTC.

The chain links TRBV5-5 to TRBJ2-7, with D possibly matching TRBD1 (5 bases). Germline V gene sequence: CDR1 SGHKS, CDR2 YYEKEE (reference sequence). This CDR3 contains 16 residues. V lost 4 bases and J lost 3, with 20 bases in between. The CDR3 sequence is CASSPRTLLLNYEQYF. The CDR3 nucleotides read TGTGCCAGCAGCCCCCGGACACTTCTGTTGAACTACGAGCAGTACTTC.

Note on this clonotype: At one end, the junction sequence differs from germline, possibly due to a read error. The chain links TRBV5-4 to TRBJ2-7, with a tentative D call TRBD1 (7 bases). CDR1 SGHNT and CDR2 YYREEE come from the germline V gene (reference sequence). This CDR3 contains 15 residues. CDR3 amino acids: CASSLGGTEIREQYF. The CDR3 nucleotides read TGTGCCAGCAGTTTGGGCGGGACAGAGATAAGGGAGCAGTACTTC.

This chain links TRBV11-2 with TRBJ1-1; weak D call: TRBD1 (5 bases). Trimming shortened V by 8 bases and J by 0 bases, and 13 bases separated the two germline ends. The CDR3 is 14 residues long. The germline CDR1 and CDR2 sequences are SGHAT and FQNNGV. The CDR3 here is CASGLGHLNTEAFF. The CDR3 coding sequence is TGTGCCAGCGGCCTAGGACACCTGAACACTGAAGCTTTCTTT.

Regarding this clonotype: A much bigger clone sits one base away, suggesting this may be a read error. The chain has TRBV12-3 or TRBV12-4 and TRBJ1-4; D is uncertain. This CDR3 contains 14 residues. Here the CDR3 reads CASSLFQASEKPFF. The DNA of the CDR3 is TGTGCCAGCAGTTTATTCCAGGCGTCAGAAAAACCGTTTTTT.

With regard to this clonotype: A read error may explain this, as a much larger clone is one base away. The V and J genes are TRBV29-1 and TRBJ1-6; unclear D gene. The CDR3 totals 14 residues. Germline lookup yields CDR1 SQVTM and CDR2 ANQGSEA. Written as DNA, the CDR3 is TGCAGCGTTTTGGAGGTTAACTATAATTCACACCTCCACTTT. It codes for CSVLEVNYNSHLHF.

This clonotype was observed many times. The J gene is TRBJ1-4, the V gene TRBV20-1; D uncertain. In germline, CDR1 is DFQATT, CDR2 SNEGSKA (reference sequence). The CDR3 loop spans 15 amino acids. V was pared by 5 bases and J by 7 bases, with 20 bases between. CDR3 loop: CSARKPDGGSEKLFF. In DNA, the CDR3 is TGCAGTGCTCGAAAACCGGACGGAGGGAGTGAAAAACTGTTTTTT.

As concerns this clonotype: A junction boundary mismatches the germline segment, possibly from a read error. V usage is TRBV11-2 and J usage is TRBJ2-5; 7 bases match TRBD1. CDR1 is SGHAT and CDR2 is FQNNGV in the germline V gene. This CDR3 region has 13 residues. The CDR3 is CASSFTGEEAQYF. CDR3 coding DNA: TGTGCCAGTAGCTTTACAGGGGAAGAGGCCCAGTACTTC.

This clonotype was found many times. The V and J genes are TRBV4-1 and TRBJ1-4, with D unclear. The CDR3 covers 16 residues. In germline, CDR1 is MGHRA, CDR2 YSYEKL. V gave up 0 bases and J gave up 3 bases, with 11 bases separating them. CDR3 residues: CASSQDMRVANEKLFF. The CDR3 region has the DNA TGCGCCAGCAGCCAAGATATGCGGGTCGCTAATGAAAAACTGTTTTTT.

This chain connects TRBV5-6 to TRBJ2-7; D ambiguous. The length of the CDR3 is 13 residues. Germline V gene sequence: CDR1 SGHDT, CDR2 YYEEEE. V was pared by 7 bases and J by 4 bases, with 15 bases between. The CDR3 loop is CASGPGPPYEQYF. CDR3 DNA: TGTGCCAGCGGCCCTGGACCGCCATACGAGCAGTACTTC.

The chain links TRBV12-3 or TRBV12-4 to TRBJ1-1; 7 positions match TRBD1. V dropped 7 bases and J dropped 13; count of bases not matched to a gene: 18. The CDR3 sequence is 14 residues long. The CDR3 DNA follows: TGTGCCAGCACTACAGGGGAGGGCTGGACTGAAATTTTCTTT. Protein sequence: CASTTGEGWTEIFF.

Details on this clonotype: With a much larger clone just one base away, this may be a read error. The J gene is TRBJ2-1, the V gene TRBV20-1; unclear D gene. CDR1 and CDR2 from the germline V gene are DFQATT and SNEGSKA (reference sequence). The CDR3 runs to 15 residues. The CDR3 nucleotides read TGCAGTGCTAGAGATAGGGATACCTTCTACAAAGAGCAGTTCTTC. Its protein is CSARDRDTFYKEQFF.

Concerning this clonotype: Given a much more abundant clone one base away, this may be a read error. The CDR3 nucleotides read TGTGCCAGCAGTACAAATGGGGCGTCTGGAAACACCATATATTTT. Protein: CASSTNGASGNTIYF. The V and J genes are TRBV6-6 and TRBJ1-3; TRBD1 is a possible D gene (5 bases). The germline V gene encodes CDR1 MNHNY and CDR2 SVGAGI (reference sequence). This CDR3 has 15 amino acids. Trimming took off 5 bases at V and 1 base at J, with 12 bases between the two ends.

This chain links TRBV5-6 with TRBJ2-3; D may be TRBD2 (5 bases). V was trimmed by 2 bases and J by 5 bases, leaving 6 bases between them. The CDR3 contains 12 residues. Per germline, CDR1 SGHDT and CDR2 YYEEEE. The chain's CDR3 is CASSFGGDTQYF. CDR3 in DNA: TGTGCCAGCAGCTTTGGAGGAGATACGCAGTATTTT.

Notes on this clonotype: A read error is possible here, since a much larger clone lies one base away. V gene TRBV5-4 combines with J gene TRBJ2-3; the D gene is possibly TRBD2 (5 bases). Germline V lookup: CDR1 SGHNT, CDR2 YYREEE (reference sequence). The CDR3 loop spans 15 amino acids. Trimming cost V 2 bases and J 1 base, with 11 bases left between them. The CDR3 protein is CASSLAGIGTDTQYF. CDR3 coding DNA: TGTGCCAGCAGCTTAGCCGGGATTGGCACAGATACGCAGTATTTT.

The count of this clonotype is one. The chain recombines TRBV6-5 with TRBJ1-1; 7 nucleotides match TRBD1. CDR3 length: 15 residues. V shed 2 bases and J 10 bases; nucleotides not matched to a gene: 13. The germline gives CDR1 MNHEY, CDR2 SVGAGI. The DNA for the CDR3 is TGTGCCAGCAGTTACGCGGGTTGGACAGGACGTGTAGCTTTCTTT. This codes for CASSYAGWTGRVAFF.

A remark on this clonotype: At one end, the junction sequence differs from germline, possibly due to a read error. The V call is TRBV12-3 or TRBV12-4, the J call TRBJ2-3; D ambiguous. The CDR3 spans 13 residues. The CDR3 spells CASTPFSTDTQHF. DNA of the CDR3: TGTGCCAGCACCCCCTTTAGCACAGATACGCAACATTTT.

This chain connects TRBV20-1 to TRBJ1-5, with D possibly being TRBD1 (5 bases). Germline-derived CDR1 and CDR2 are DFQATT and SNEGSKA (reference sequence). V lost 4 bases to trimming and J lost 3 bases, with 13 bases between them. This CDR3 region has 14 residues. DNA of the CDR3: TGCAGTGCTATTACAGGCGCGGACAATCAGCCCCAGCATTTT. Its protein product is CSAITGADNQPQHF.

This clonotype has ten or more counts. The chain links TRBV6-2 or TRBV6-3 to TRBJ2-7; D unresolved. In germline, CDR1 is MNHEY, CDR2 SVGEGT. The V gene lost 11 bases and the J gene lost 4 bases, with 18 bases spanning the gap. This CDR3 is built from 13 residues. The CDR3 DNA reads TGTGCCGCGCGGATGGGGAATTCGTACGAGCAGTACTTC. This encodes CAARMGNSYEQYF.

Worth noting for this clonotype: Compared with germline, one end of the junction differs, possibly owing to a read error. V and J are TRBV11-2 and TRBJ2-6; perhaps TRBD1 as D (5 bases). Germline values: CDR1 SGHAT, CDR2 FQNNGV. CDR3 length: 14 amino acids. For the CDR3, the DNA is TGCGCCATCAGTGCTATCTCTGGGGCCAACGTCATGACTTTC. Its translation: CAISAISGANVMTF.

Comment on this clonotype: A much bigger clone sits one base away, suggesting this may be a read error. This chain links TRBV13 with TRBJ2-1; D unresolved. The germline V gene has CDR1 PRHDT and CDR2 FYEKMQ (reference sequence). V shed 9 bases and J shed 6 bases, with 3 bases lying between them. The CDR3 totals 9 residues. CDR3 amino acids: CARRNEQFF. CDR3 nucleotide sequence: TGTGCCAGACGCAATGAGCAGTTCTTC.

Comment on this clonotype: A read error may account for a junction end that differs from germline. CDR3 DNA sequence: TGTGCCAGCAGTGGGGATCGGAGGACGGAGGATGAAAAACTGATTTTT. Amino acid sequence: CASSGDRRTEDEKLIF. The chain employs TRBV6-5 and TRBJ1-4; no clear D gene. The CDR3 has 16 residues. The germline CDR1 and CDR2 sequences are MNHEY and SVGAGI.